A selection of T cell receptor beta chains follows, all from one sample in a study of cytomegalovirus exposure and HLA in healthy donors. The method was immunoSEQ multiplex PCR; TCRdb's version includes in-frame clones alone and lacks a portion of them. The table records 210,000 or so clones, 78% of them present only once. Input material: PBMCs. These receptors were collected from a boy aged 5-17 years in good health and CMV-seronegative. Each CDR3 is given with its conserved first and last residue. D genes are given only for firm matches. Clone size is not always given. Where it is, it says once, few, many or a class for expanded clones.

TRBJ1-4	-	-	TRBV11-3	TGTGCCAGCAGAAAGGGAGGCCTGGGACCGGCTAATGAAAAACTGTTTTTT	CASRKGGLGPANEKLFF
TRBJ1-1	-	-	TRBV23-1	TGCGCCAGCAGCCCGAGGGATCCTCTCCCGGACACTGAAGCTTTCTTT	CASSPRDPLPDTEAFF
TRBJ2-7	-	-	TRBV30	TGTGCCTGGAGGAGGGCAGGGGCCTTCTACGAGCAGTACTTC	CAWRRAGAFYEQYF
TRBJ2-7	-	-	TRBV5-1	TGCGCCAGCAGCTCAGGGGATCCCTACGAGCAGTACTTC	CASSSGDPYEQYF
TRBJ2-1	-	-	TRBV20-1	TGCAGTGCCATTAGCGATGAGCAGTTCTTC	CSAISDEQFF
TRBJ1-4	once	-	TRBV4-1	TGCGCCAGCAGCCACCTGGTGGGGGGGGCATCTAATGAAAAACTGTTTTTT	CASSHLVGGASNEKLFF
TRBJ1-2	-	TRBD1	TRBV29-1	TGCAGCGTTGGCGACATTCAGGGGGCTAACTATGGCTACACCTTC	CSVGDIQGANYGYTF
TRBJ1-1	-	-	TRBV6-4	TGTGCCAGCAGCTACACCCAGGACACTGAAGCTTTCTTT	CASSYTQDTEAFF
TRBJ1-1	-	TRBD1	TRBV30	TGTGCCTGGATCTGGGACAGGGGCTCCAAAGCTTTCTTT	CAWIWDRGSKAFF
TRBJ2-2	-	TRBD2	TRBV10-3	TGTGCCATCATGAGCGGGAGTAACACCGGGGAGCTGTTTTTT	CAIMSGSNTGELFF
TRBJ1-1	-	-	TRBV27	TGTGCCAGCAGTCCCCTCTGGGCAATGAACACTGAAGCTTTCTTT	CASSPLWAMNTEAFF
TRBJ2-3	few	-	TRBV27	TGTGCCAGCAGTCCAATCGCACGAAATAGCGGTCTTAGCACAGATACGCAGTATTTT	CASSPIARNSGLSTDTQYF
TRBJ1-2	-	-	TRBV6-5	TGTGCCAGCAGTTACGGGCAGGGTGGTGGCTACACCTTC	CASSYGQGGGYTF
TRBJ2-1	-	TRBD2	TRBV5-1	TGCGCCAGCAGCTTGGTGGTGACTAGCGACTACAATGAGCAGTTCTTC	CASSLVVTSDYNEQFF